This TCR beta chain was observed in a study of blood T cells in healthy people across ages. A sample-barcoded 5' primer and a J-beta primer mix were used in a second PCR of roughly 6 to 11 cycles. Via MiXCR, TCRdb re-called the 5' RACE reads, giving one row per CDR3 protein. The sample includes roughly 1,300,000 distinct CDR3 sequences, approximately 59% seen only once; the top ten take roughly 6.3%. This clonotype was seen a handful of times. CDR3 length: 14 residues. Trimming at V came to 4 bases and at J to 2 bases, leaving 6 bases not matched to a gene. Germline assignment: CDR1 SQVTM and CDR2 ANQGSEA.

This TCR derives from a man between 18 and 29 years old in good health. The material sequenced was blood. The chain links TRBV29-1 to TRBJ2-7, with 9 bases fitting TRBD1. CDR3 DNA: TGCAGCGTTGTGCCGGGACAGGGTGCCTACGAGCAGTACTTC. Its translation is CSVVPGQGAYEQYF.